The 30 T cell receptor beta chains below all came from one sample that was sequenced in a study of blood T cell repertoires in COVID-19. Only in-frame clones appear in the TCRdb table, and some are missing; sequencing was by immunoSEQ multiplex PCR. Among just under 65,000 clones, about 84% were seen once, and the ten largest hold about 41%. Source material: peripheral blood. These TCRs come from a human donor in a cohort sampled during active COVID-19.

This clone was counted only a few times. This sequence joins TRBV27 and TRBJ2-7, with a tentative D call TRBD1 (6 bases). Germline V gene lookup returns CDR1 MNHEY and CDR2 SMNVEV (reference sequence). This CDR3 region has 14 residues. V was shortened by 2 bases and J by 3 bases, with 11 bases between the two germline ends. The CDR3 region is CASSLQGSDYEQYF. Here the CDR3 DNA reads TGTGCCAGCAGTTTACAGGGGTCCGACTACGAGCAGTACTTC.

A few counts support this clone. The rearrangement links TRBV29-1 to TRBJ2-3; D not resolved. V was trimmed by 4 bases and J by 2 bases, leaving 7 bases between them. Germline V CDR1 and CDR2: SQVTM, ANQGSEA. The CDR3 contains 12 residues. The CDR3 sequence: CSVAPNTDTQYF. CDR3 coding DNA: TGCAGCGTTGCCCCAAACACAGATACGCAGTATTTT.

This chain links TRBV12-5 with TRBJ2-1, with D possibly matching TRBD2 (5 bases). This CDR3 contains 12 residues. Trimming removed 7 bases at V and 9 bases at J, with 13 bases between. Germline assignment: CDR1 LGHNT and CDR2 FRNRAP. The CDR3 reads CASAPSEGEQFF. The CDR3 coding sequence is TGTGCTAGTGCCCCAAGTGAGGGTGAGCAGTTCTTC.

This chain connects TRBV4-2 to TRBJ2-5; weak D call: TRBD1 (5 bases). CDR1 and CDR2 (germline): LGHNA, YNFKEQ. The CDR3 totals 18 residues. With 3 bases removed from V and 4 bases from J, the gap between germline ends came to 24 bases. CDR3 DNA sequence: TGTGCCAGCAGCCAGGCGCGCCAAATAGGCAGGGTGGGAGAGACCCAGTACTTC. Encoded protein: CASSQARQIGRVGETQYF.

The chain uses TRBV5-1 and TRBJ2-5; D is possibly TRBD2 (6 bases). V was cut by 1 base and J by 2 bases, with 21 bases left in between. CDR3 size: 18 residues. CDR1 SGHRS and CDR2 YFSETQ come from the germline V gene. CDR3 coding DNA: TGCGCCAGCAGCTTGCACTCTCAACGGGACTCCCTTCAAGAGACCCAGTACTTC. This sequence encodes CASSLHSQRDSLQETQYF.

The V gene is TRBV15, the J gene TRBJ1-6; 9 bases match TRBD1. The CDR3 has 15 residues. V was clipped by 0 bases and J by 8 bases; unmatched bases: 2. Germline V gene lookup returns CDR1 LNHNV and CDR2 YYDKDF (reference sequence). The CDR3 is CATSREGQGHSPLHF. The CDR3, as DNA: TGTGCCACCAGCAGAGAGGGACAGGGTCATTCACCCCTCCACTTT.

This clone has only one observation. J is TRBJ1-1 and V is TRBV5-6; D is perhaps TRBD1 (6 bases). Trimming shortened V by 2 bases and J by 4 bases, and 9 bases separated the two germline ends. Germline V gene lookup returns CDR1 SGHDT and CDR2 YYEEEE. This CDR3 region has 13 residues. The CDR3: CASSFRGSTEAFF. DNA of the CDR3: TGTGCCAGCAGCTTCAGGGGATCCACTGAAGCTTTCTTT.

Only a few counts were recorded for this clone. J is TRBJ1-6 and V is TRBV7-8; TRBD1 agrees at 7 bases. V shed 5 bases, J shed 8 bases, and the junction held 6 bases outside the gene matches. Germline loops: CDR1 SGHVS, CDR2 FQNEAQ. The CDR3 loop spans 14 amino acids. The CDR3 region is CASSPTGIYSPLHF. The CDR3 DNA sequence: TGTGCCAGCAGCCCGACAGGGATCTATTCACCCCTCCACTTT.

This clone has a single count. The V gene is TRBV5-8, the J gene TRBJ1-1, with D possibly being TRBD1 (6 bases). V lost 4 bases and J 1 base, leaving 14 bases between the germline ends. The CDR3 is 15 amino acids. Germline-derived CDR1 and CDR2 are SGHTS and YDEGEE. CDR3 DNA: TGTGCCAGCAGCAAAGGGACATTCCGGAACACTGAAGCTTTCTTT. Translated: CASSKGTFRNTEAFF.

J is TRBJ1-2 and V is TRBV5-4; D gene unclear. V lost 2 bases to trimming and J lost 0 bases, with 11 bases between them. The CDR3 totals 15 residues. Germline assignment: CDR1 SGHNT and CDR2 YYREEE (reference sequence). CDR3: CASSFGRGSNYGYTF. The CDR3 DNA sequence: TGTGCCAGCAGCTTCGGCCGGGGATCTAACTATGGCTACACCTTC.

This clone was detected many times. The V gene is TRBV5-1, the J gene TRBJ1-2, with unresolved D. The germline V and J ends were trimmed by 0 bases and 5 bases, with 17 bases remaining between them. CDR3 size: 16 residues. The germline V gene has CDR1 SGHRS and CDR2 YFSETQ. CDR3 nucleotides: TGCGCCAGCAGCTTGGGCCCCAGGTCGGGAGGATATGGCTACACCTTC. It codes for CASSLGPRSGGYGYTF.

The CDR3 protein is CAWRIQGASYEQYF. The DNA of the CDR3 is TGTGCCTGGAGGATACAGGGGGCCTCCTACGAGCAGTACTTC. The chain is built from TRBV30 and TRBJ2-7, with 9 nucleotides matching TRBD1. The J segment lost 0 bases and the V segment lost 3 bases, leaving 3 bases of the junction unmatched. Germline CDR1 GTSNPN, CDR2 SVGIG (reference sequence). This CDR3 is built from 14 residues.

Note on this clone: Germline is not matched at one junction end, which may reflect a read error. The genes are TRBV11-1 and TRBJ1-1, with unresolved D. The CDR3 runs 14 residues. Germline V gives CDR1 SGHAT, CDR2 FQDESV (reference sequence). This CDR3 is CASSLVTGNPEAFF. In DNA form, the CDR3 reads TGTGCCAGCAGCTTGGTGACCGGGAACCCTGAAGCTTTCTTT.

This rearrangement joins TRBV5-1 to TRBJ2-7, with D perhaps TRBD1 (5 bases). This CDR3 has 14 amino acids. Germline CDR1 reads SGHRS; CDR2 reads YFSETQ. Trimming cost V 4 bases and J 1 base, with 12 bases left between them. Here the CDR3 DNA reads TGCGCCAGCAGCCTGACAGTTGCGTCCTACGAGCAGTACTTC. It yields the protein CASSLTVASYEQYF.

This chain links TRBV5-1 with TRBJ1-5; D gene uncertain. Germline V CDR1 and CDR2: SGHRS, YFSETQ. V was clipped by 0 bases and J by 7 bases, with 11 bases between them. The CDR3 runs 14 residues. This chain's CDR3 is CASSLGGFRQPQHF. Here the CDR3 DNA reads TGCGCCAGCAGCTTGGGAGGGTTCCGGCAGCCCCAGCATTTT.

The genes are TRBV5-6 and TRBJ2-3; possibly TRBD2 for D (5 bases). V lost 2 bases, J lost 6 bases, and 10 bases lay in between. The CDR3 is made up of 13 amino acids. The germline V gene encodes CDR1 SGHDT and CDR2 YYEEEE. CDR3 in DNA: TGTGCCAGCAGCTTACTCCAGCGGGATACGCAGTATTTT. This codes for CASSLLQRDTQYF.

A few counts support this clone. The chain couples TRBV21-1 to TRBJ1-6; the table's D gene call, TRBD1, was not cross checked with the DNA. TRBV21-1 is an annotated pseudogene. This CDR3 is 15 amino acids long. CDR3 amino acids: CASSEDRAYNSPLHF. The DNA for the CDR3 is TGTGCCAGCAGCGAAGACAGGGCTTATAATTCACCCCTCCACTTT.

The chain employs TRBV4-1 and TRBJ1-2; tentative D call: TRBD1 (5 bases). The V end was cut by 0 bases, the J end by 5 bases, with 13 bases between. This CDR3 is 15 amino acids long. Germline lookup yields CDR1 MGHRA and CDR2 YSYEKL. In nucleotides, the CDR3 is TGCGCCAGCAGCCAAGAGGGGCCTACAGTGTATGGCTACACCTTC. It translates to CASSQEGPTVYGYTF.

In its sample, this clone was seen a few times. The V and J genes are TRBV5-1 and TRBJ2-3; the D gene is possibly TRBD2 (6 bases). Germline-derived CDR1 and CDR2 are SGHRS and YFSETQ. The CDR3 consists of 16 residues. V lost 4 bases and J lost 0, with 15 bases in between. The CDR3 reads CASSTGLRGSTDTQYF. DNA of the CDR3: TGCGCCAGCAGCACGGGACTCCGGGGCAGCACAGATACGCAGTATTTT.

This rearrangement joins TRBV10-2 to TRBJ1-6; D may be TRBD1 (6 bases). The V gene lost 2 bases and the J gene lost 9 bases, with 14 bases spanning the gap. The CDR3 loop spans 15 amino acids. Germline CDR1 WSHSY, CDR2 SAAADI. CDR3 in DNA: TGCGCCAGCAGTGAGCACAGGGTCGACGGTTCACCCCTCCACTTT. Translating it yields CASSEHRVDGSPLHF.

This rearrangement joins TRBV2 to TRBJ1-2; TRBD1 might be the D (6 bases). V was trimmed by 8 bases and J by 5 bases, leaving 15 bases between them. The CDR3 runs 13 residues. The germline gives CDR1 SNHLY, CDR2 FYNNEI. The CDR3 here is CASLADRLYGYTF. The DNA of the CDR3 is TGTGCCAGCCTGGCGGACAGACTATATGGCTACACCTTC.

The gene calls are TRBV5-1 and TRBJ2-1; 11 bases line up with TRBD2. Germline V gene sequence: CDR1 SGHRS, CDR2 YFSETQ. With 4 bases clipped from V and 3 bases from J, the junction kept 6 bases outside the gene matches. This CDR3 spans 16 amino acids. DNA of the CDR3: TGCGCCAGCAGCGCCCTAGCGGGGGGCTACTACAATGAGCAGTTCTTC. This codes for CASSALAGGYYNEQFF.

The chain couples TRBV3-1 (or the pseudogene TRBV3-2) to TRBJ2-1, with 8 positions matching TRBD2. V shed 6 bases, J shed 4 bases, and the junction held 8 bases outside the gene matches. The CDR3 has 15 amino acids. The germline V gene encodes CDR1 LGHDT and CDR2 YNNKEL (reference sequence). CDR3 coding DNA: TGTGCCAGCAGGTCCCGGGGGGGCCTTTACAATGAGCAGTTCTTC. It codes for CASRSRGGLYNEQFF.

The chain has TRBV9 and TRBJ1-5; 7 nucleotides match TRBD1. Germline assignment: CDR1 SGDLS and CDR2 YYNGEE. The CDR3 length is 16 residues. Unmatched junction bases numbered 7, after V lost 4 bases and J lost 0 bases. CDR3 amino acids: CASSPQTGRSNQPQHF. The CDR3 DNA reads as TGTGCCAGCAGCCCCCAGACAGGGCGTAGCAATCAGCCCCAGCATTTT. The complete variable domain, with remaining parts taken from reference TRBV9 and TRBJ1-5, reads DSGVTQTPKHLITATGQRVTLRCSPRSGDLSVYWYQQSLDQGLQFLIQYYNGEERAKGNILERFSAQQFPDLHSELNLSSLELGDSALYFCASSPQTGRSNQPQHFGDGTRLSIL.

This chain links TRBV6-5 with TRBJ1-5, with no clear D. The CDR3 consists of 13 residues. Per the germline V gene, CDR1 is MNHEY and CDR2 is SVGAGI. Trimming removed 6 bases at V and 3 bases at J, with 9 bases between. The CDR3 DNA is TGTGCCAGCAGGGTGCAGTTCAATCAGCCCCAGCATTTT. It codes for CASRVQFNQPQHF.

This chain connects TRBV13 to TRBJ2-1; weak D call: TRBD1 (6 bases). The CDR3 is 12 residues long. V lost 4 bases and J lost 8, with 9 bases in between. Germline values: CDR1 PRHDT, CDR2 FYEKMQ (reference sequence). CDR3 sequence: CASSYRDDEQFF. CDR3 sequence (DNA): TGTGCCAGCAGCTACAGGGACGATGAGCAGTTCTTC.

The rearrangement links TRBV18 to TRBJ2-7; 11 nucleotides align to TRBD1. The ends lost 2 bases at V and 2 bases at J; junction bases unmatched: 5. The CDR3 sequence is 16 residues long. Germline CDR1 is KGHSH and CDR2 is LQKENI. CDR3 DNA sequence: TGTGCCAGCTCACCAAGCGGACAGGGGGCAACCTACGAGCAGTACTTC. It is translated as CASSPSGQGATYEQYF.

This clone was seen a few times. The chain recombines TRBV3-1 (or the pseudogene TRBV3-2) with TRBJ1-6; 7 bases map to TRBD1. CDR1 and CDR2 (germline): LGHDT, YNNKEL (reference sequence). This CDR3 is 16 amino acids long. Losses at the gene ends were 1 base for V and 9 bases for J; bases not matched to a gene: 9. CDR3 DNA sequence: TGTGCCAGCAGCCAAGGCGCCGACAGGGCGGGTTCACCCCTCCACTTT. It is translated as CASSQGADRAGSPLHF.

This clone was seen only once. The chain uses TRBV18 and TRBJ2-1; D uncertain. The CDR3 loop spans 14 amino acids. V shed 0 bases and J shed 3 bases, with 6 bases lying between them. Germline CDR1 is KGHSH and CDR2 is LQKENI. CDR3 sequence reads: CASSPPSGYNEQFF. The CDR3 nucleotides are TGTGCCAGCTCACCACCGTCAGGCTACAATGAGCAGTTCTTC.

V gene TRBV7-6 combines with J gene TRBJ1-3; D ambiguous. The CDR3 totals 15 residues. Trimming cost V 4 bases and J 0 bases, with 10 bases left between them. CDR1 is SGHVS, CDR2 FNYEAQ, per germline. DNA for the CDR3: TGTGCCAGCAGCTCTCAGGCGTACTCTGGAAACACCATATATTTT. Protein sequence: CASSSQAYSGNTIYF. The full variable domain, rest sourced from reference TRBV7-6 and TRBJ1-3, is GAGVSQSPRYKVTKRGQDVALRCDPISGHVSLYWYRQALGQGPEFLTYFNYEAQQDKSGLPNDRFSAERPEGSISTLTIQRTEQRDSAMYRCASSSQAYSGNTIYFGEGSWLTVV.